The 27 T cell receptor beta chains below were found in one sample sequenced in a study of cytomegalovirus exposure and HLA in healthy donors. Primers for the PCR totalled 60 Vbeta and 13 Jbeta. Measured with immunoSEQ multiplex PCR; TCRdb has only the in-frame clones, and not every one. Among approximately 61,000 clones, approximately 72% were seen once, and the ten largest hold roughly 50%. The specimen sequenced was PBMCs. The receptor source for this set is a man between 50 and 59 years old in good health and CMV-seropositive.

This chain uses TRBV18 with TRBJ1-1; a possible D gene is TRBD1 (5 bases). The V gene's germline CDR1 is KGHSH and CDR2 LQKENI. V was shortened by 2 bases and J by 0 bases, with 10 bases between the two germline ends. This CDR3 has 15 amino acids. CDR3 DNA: TGTGCCAGCTCACCAAGGGGTCCGGTGAACACTGAAGCTTTCTTT. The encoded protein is CASSPRGPVNTEAFF.

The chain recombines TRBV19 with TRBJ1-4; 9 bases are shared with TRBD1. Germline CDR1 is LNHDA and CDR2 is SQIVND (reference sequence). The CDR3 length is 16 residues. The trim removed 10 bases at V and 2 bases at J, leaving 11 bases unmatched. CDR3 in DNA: TGTGCCACCGGACAGGGGTCCCTCTCCACTAATGAAAAACTGTTTTTT. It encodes CATGQGSLSTNEKLFF.

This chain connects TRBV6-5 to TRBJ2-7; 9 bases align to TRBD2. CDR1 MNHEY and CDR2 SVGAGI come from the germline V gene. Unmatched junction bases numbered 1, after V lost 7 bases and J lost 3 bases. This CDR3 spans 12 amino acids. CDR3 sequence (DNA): TGTGCCAGCATTAGCGGGGGCTACGAGCAGTACTTC. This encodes CASISGGYEQYF.

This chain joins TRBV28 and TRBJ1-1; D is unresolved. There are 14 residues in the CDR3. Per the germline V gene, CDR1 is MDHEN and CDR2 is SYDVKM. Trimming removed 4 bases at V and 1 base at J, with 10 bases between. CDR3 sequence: CASSSGSWNTEAFF. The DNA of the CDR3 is TGTGCCAGCAGTTCGGGGAGTTGGAACACTGAAGCTTTCTTT.

CDR3 DNA: TGTGCCAGTAGTATAGGGTTGGCAGCCTACGAGCAGTACTTC. The encoded protein is CASSIGLAAYEQYF. The chain uses TRBV19 and TRBJ2-7; D is ambiguous. There are 14 residues in the CDR3. CDR1 is LNHDA and CDR2 is SQIVND in the germline V gene (reference sequence). Deletions cut 1 base from V and 2 bases from J, with 9 bases between.

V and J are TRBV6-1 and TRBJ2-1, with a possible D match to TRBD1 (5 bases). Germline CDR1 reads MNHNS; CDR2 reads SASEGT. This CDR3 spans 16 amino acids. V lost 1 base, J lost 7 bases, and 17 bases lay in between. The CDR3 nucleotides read TGTGCCAGCAGTGAAGAAGGGGTTATGGTTATGAATGAGCAGTTCTTC. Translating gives CASSEEGVMVMNEQFF.

The CDR3: CASSSSSVREQYF. As DNA, the CDR3 is TGTGCCAGCAGCTCGTCTAGCGTCCGCGAGCAGTACTTC. The chain has TRBV6-5 and TRBJ2-7, with a possible D match to TRBD2 (6 bases). The CDR3 sequence is 13 residues long. CDR1 is MNHEY and CDR2 is SVGAGI in the germline V gene. V was cut by 6 bases and J by 6 bases, with 15 bases left in between.

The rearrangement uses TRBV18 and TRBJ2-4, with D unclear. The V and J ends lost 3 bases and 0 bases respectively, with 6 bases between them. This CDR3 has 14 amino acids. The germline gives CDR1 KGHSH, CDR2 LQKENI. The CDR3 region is CASSPALAKNIQYF. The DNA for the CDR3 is TGTGCCAGCTCACCGGCCTTAGCCAAAAACATTCAGTACTTC.

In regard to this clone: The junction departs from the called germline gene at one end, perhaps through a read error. The DNA for the CDR3 is TGTTCCAGCAGCTCCTTAGCGGGAGGGCCGGGGGAGCAGTTCTTC. Translating gives CSSSSLAGGPGEQFF. V is TRBV7-9 and J is TRBJ2-1; TRBD2 agrees at 11 bases. The CDR3 length is 15 residues. Germline lookup yields CDR1 SEHNR and CDR2 FQNEAQ (reference sequence).

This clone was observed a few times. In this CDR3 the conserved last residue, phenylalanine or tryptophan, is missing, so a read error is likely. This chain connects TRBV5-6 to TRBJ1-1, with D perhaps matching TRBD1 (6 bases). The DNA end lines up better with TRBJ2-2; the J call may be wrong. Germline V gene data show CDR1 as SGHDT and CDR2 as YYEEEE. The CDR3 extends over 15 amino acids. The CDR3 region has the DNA TGTGCCAGCAGCACGGACAGTCAGGGCACCGGGGAGCTGTTTTTG. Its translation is CASSTDSQGTGELFL.

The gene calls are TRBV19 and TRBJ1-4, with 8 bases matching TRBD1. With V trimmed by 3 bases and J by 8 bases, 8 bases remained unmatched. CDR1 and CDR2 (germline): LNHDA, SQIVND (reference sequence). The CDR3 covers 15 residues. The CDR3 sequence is CASSIRGQVPEKLFF. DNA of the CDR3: TGTGCCAGTAGTATTAGGGGACAGGTTCCGGAAAAACTGTTTTTT.

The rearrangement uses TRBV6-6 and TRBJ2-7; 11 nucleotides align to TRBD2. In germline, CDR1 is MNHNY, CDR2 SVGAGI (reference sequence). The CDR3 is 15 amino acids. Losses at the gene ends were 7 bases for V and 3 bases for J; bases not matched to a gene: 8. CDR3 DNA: TGTGCCAGCACACAGATAGGGACTAGCGGCTACGAGCAGTACTTC. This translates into CASTQIGTSGYEQYF.

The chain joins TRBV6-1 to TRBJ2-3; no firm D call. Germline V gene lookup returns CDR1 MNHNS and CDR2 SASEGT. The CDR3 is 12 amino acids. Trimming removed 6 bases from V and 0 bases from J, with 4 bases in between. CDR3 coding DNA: TGTGCCAGCAGGACTAGCACAGATACGCAGTATTTT. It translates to CASRTSTDTQYF.

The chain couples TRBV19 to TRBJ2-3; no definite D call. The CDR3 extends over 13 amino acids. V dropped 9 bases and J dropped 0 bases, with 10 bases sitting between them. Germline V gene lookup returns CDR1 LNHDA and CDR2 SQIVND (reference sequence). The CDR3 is CASRIRSTDTQYF. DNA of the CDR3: TGTGCCAGCCGCATTCGGAGCACAGATACGCAGTATTTT.

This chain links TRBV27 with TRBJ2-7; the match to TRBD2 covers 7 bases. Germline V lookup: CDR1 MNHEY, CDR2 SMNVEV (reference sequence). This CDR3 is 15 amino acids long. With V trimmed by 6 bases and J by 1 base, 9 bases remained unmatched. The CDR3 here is CASRSLALMSYEQYF. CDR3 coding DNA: TGTGCCAGCAGGTCACTAGCGCTCATGTCCTACGAGCAGTACTTC.

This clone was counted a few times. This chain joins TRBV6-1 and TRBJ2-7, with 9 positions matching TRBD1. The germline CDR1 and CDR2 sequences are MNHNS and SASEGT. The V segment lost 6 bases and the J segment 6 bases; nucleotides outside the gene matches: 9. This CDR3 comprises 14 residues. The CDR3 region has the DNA TGTGCCAGCAGGACCGACAGGGGGGTCTCCGAGCAGTACTTC. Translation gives CASRTDRGVSEQYF.

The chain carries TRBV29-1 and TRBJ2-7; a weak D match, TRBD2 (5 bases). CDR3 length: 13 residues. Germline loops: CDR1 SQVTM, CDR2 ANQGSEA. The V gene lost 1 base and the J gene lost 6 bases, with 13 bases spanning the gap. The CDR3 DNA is TGCAGCGTTGAAGGGACTGCGAGGCGCGAGCAGTACTTC. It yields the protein CSVEGTARREQYF.

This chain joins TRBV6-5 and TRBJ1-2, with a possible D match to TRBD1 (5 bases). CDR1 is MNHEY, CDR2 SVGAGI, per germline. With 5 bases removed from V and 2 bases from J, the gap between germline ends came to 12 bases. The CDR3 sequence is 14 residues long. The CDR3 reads CASSPLAGNYGYTF. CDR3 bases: TGTGCCAGCAGTCCCTTGGCAGGGAACTATGGCTACACCTTC.

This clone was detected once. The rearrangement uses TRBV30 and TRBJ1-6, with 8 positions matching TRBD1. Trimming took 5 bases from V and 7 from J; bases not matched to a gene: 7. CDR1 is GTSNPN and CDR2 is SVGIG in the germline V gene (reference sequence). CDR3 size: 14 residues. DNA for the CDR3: TGTGCCTGGCAGGGGGCGCTTGGGAATTCACCCCTCCACTTT. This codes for CAWQGALGNSPLHF.

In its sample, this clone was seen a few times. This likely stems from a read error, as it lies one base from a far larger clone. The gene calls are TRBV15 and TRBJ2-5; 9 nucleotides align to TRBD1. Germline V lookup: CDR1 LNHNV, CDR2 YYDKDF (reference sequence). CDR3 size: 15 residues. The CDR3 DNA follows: TGTTCCACCAGTTTACAGGGGGCGCCTGGGGAGACCCAGTACTTC. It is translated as CSTSLQGAPGETQYF.

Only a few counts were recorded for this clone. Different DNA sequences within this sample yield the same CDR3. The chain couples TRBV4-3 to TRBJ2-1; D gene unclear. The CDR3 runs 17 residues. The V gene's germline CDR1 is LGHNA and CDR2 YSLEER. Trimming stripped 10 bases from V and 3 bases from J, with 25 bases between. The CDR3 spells CATSQDMIVIIYNEQFF. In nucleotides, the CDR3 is TGCGCCACAAGCCAAGATATGATAGTCATCATCTACAATGAGCAGTTCTTC.

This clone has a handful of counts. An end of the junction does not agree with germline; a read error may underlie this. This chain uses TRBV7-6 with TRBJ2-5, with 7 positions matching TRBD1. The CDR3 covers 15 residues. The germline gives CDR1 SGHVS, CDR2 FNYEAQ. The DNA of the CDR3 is TGTTCCAGCAGCTCCTACAGGGGAACCGGAGAGACCCAGTACTTC. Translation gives CSSSSYRGTGETQYF.

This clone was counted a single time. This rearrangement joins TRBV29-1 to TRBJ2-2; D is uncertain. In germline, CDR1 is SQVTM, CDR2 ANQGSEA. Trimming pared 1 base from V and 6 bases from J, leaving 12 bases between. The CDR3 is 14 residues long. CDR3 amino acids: CSVEGRHGAGELFF. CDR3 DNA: TGCAGCGTTGAAGGCAGGCACGGCGCCGGGGAGCTGTTTTTT.

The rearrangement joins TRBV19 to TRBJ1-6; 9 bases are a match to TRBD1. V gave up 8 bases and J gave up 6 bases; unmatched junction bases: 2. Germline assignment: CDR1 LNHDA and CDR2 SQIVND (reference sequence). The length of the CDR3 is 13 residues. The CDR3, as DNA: TGTGCCAGTCGGACAGGGGTTAATTCACCCCTCCACTTT. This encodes CASRTGVNSPLHF. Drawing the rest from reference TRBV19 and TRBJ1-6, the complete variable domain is DGGITQSPKYLFRKEGQNVTLSCEQNLNHDAMYWYRQDPGQGLRLIYYSQIVNDFQKGDIAEGYSVSREKKESFPLTVTSAQKNPTAFYLCASRTGVNSPLHFGNGTRLTVT.

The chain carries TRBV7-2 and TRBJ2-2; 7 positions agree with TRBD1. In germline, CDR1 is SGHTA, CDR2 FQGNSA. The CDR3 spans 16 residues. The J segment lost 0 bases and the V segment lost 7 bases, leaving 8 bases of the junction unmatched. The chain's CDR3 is CASTRRQGSNTGELFF. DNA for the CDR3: TGTGCCAGCACCCGGAGACAGGGATCGAACACCGGGGAGCTGTTTTTT.

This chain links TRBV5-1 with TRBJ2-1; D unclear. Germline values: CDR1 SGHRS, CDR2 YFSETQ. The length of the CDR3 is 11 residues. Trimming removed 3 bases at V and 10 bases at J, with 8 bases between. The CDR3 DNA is TGCGCCAGCAGCTCCGTCGTCGAGCAGTTCTTC. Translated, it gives CASSSVVEQFF.

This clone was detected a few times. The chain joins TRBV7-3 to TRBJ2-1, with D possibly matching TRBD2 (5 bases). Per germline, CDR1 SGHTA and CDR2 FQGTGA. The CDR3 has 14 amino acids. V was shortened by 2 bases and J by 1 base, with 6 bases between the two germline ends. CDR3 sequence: CASSLLASYNEQFF. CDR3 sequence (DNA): TGTGCCAGCAGCTTACTAGCATCCTACAATGAGCAGTTCTTC.